The 23 T cell receptor beta chains below were found in one sample sequenced in a study of blood T cell repertoires in COVID-19. Sequencing was performed with immunoSEQ multiplex PCR; in TCRdb, only in-frame clones are kept and a portion is missing. The sample shows about 250,000 clones, 84% of them seen only once. The sequencing input was peripheral blood. The origin of the receptors is a woman between 40 and 50 years old who had recovered from COVID-19.

This clone was picked up a small number of times. The V and J genes are TRBV4-1 and TRBJ2-7; 12 positions match TRBD1. Germline lookup yields CDR1 MGHRA and CDR2 YSYEKL. V gave up 1 base and J gave up 6 bases; unmatched junction bases: 10. The CDR3 consists of 17 residues. The CDR3 region has the DNA TGCGCCAGCAGCCAAGGCCGAGGGGGGACAGGGGGCTCCGAGCAGTACTTC. Its translation: CASSQGRGGTGGSEQYF.

The rearrangement uses TRBV27 and TRBJ2-2; 7 bases agree with TRBD1. This CDR3 is built from 14 residues. V dropped 7 bases and J dropped 1; count of bases not matched to a gene: 3. Germline CDR1 and CDR2: MNHEY and SMNVEV (reference sequence). CDR3 bases: TGTGCCAGCACGGGACAGCTGAACACCGGGGAGCTGTTTTTT. Protein: CASTGQLNTGELFF.

This chain connects TRBV19 to TRBJ2-4, with TRBD1 identical over 11 bases. The CDR3 runs 16 residues. The germline V gene encodes CDR1 LNHDA and CDR2 SQIVND (reference sequence). After removal of 5 bases from V and 2 bases from J, the junction contained 5 bases not matched to a gene. DNA of the CDR3: TGTGCCAGTAGTGCGGGGACAGGGGGTACCAAAAACATTCAGTACTTC. It codes for CASSAGTGGTKNIQYF. The variable domain in full, completed from reference TRBV19 and TRBJ2-4, reads DGGITQSPKYLFRKEGQNVTLSCEQNLNHDAMYWYRQDPGQGLRLIYYSQIVNDFQKGDIAEGYSVSREKKESFPLTVTSAQKNPTAFYLCASSAGTGGTKNIQYFGAGTRLSVL.

The genes are TRBV4-1 and TRBJ1-5; D not certain. The V end lost 3 bases, the J end lost 7 bases, and 7 bases lay between the germline ends. The germline CDR1 and CDR2 sequences are MGHRA and YSYEKL. The CDR3 loop spans 12 amino acids. CDR3 residues: CASSHPGQPQHF. The CDR3 DNA reads as TGCGCCAGCAGCCACCCGGGGCAGCCCCAGCATTTT.

V usage is TRBV2 and J usage is TRBJ2-7, with 7 bases lining up with TRBD1. This CDR3 is 13 amino acids long. J lost 6 bases, V lost 4 bases, and 6 bases had no gene match. Per the germline V gene, CDR1 is SNHLY and CDR2 is FYNNEI. Here the CDR3 DNA reads TGTGCCAGCAGTGGAAACAGGGGAGCCGAGCAGTACTTC. Amino acids: CASSGNRGAEQYF.

The V and J genes are TRBV6-1 and TRBJ2-3; D possibly corresponds to TRBD2 (6 bases). V lost 2 bases and J 3 bases, leaving 18 bases between the germline ends. The CDR3 contains 17 residues. Germline CDR1 reads MNHNS; CDR2 reads SASEGT. In nucleotides, the CDR3 is TGTGCCAGCAGTGAAAGCGTGGATAGAGGAGGGACAGATACGCAGTATTTT. Amino acids: CASSESVDRGGTDTQYF.

This chain links TRBV3-1 (or the pseudogene TRBV3-2) with TRBJ2-7, with D possibly matching TRBD1 (6 bases). Deletions cut 2 bases from V and 3 bases from J, with 8 bases between. The CDR3 runs to 13 residues. Germline values: CDR1 LGHDT, CDR2 YNNKEL (reference sequence). The DNA for the CDR3 is TGTGCCAGCAGCCAACAGGGGATCTACGAGCAGTACTTC. It yields the protein CASSQQGIYEQYF.

V is TRBV6-1 and J is TRBJ2-3; 9 bases map to TRBD1. The trim removed 4 bases at V and 12 bases at J, leaving 17 bases unmatched. The CDR3 covers 16 residues. Germline V gene sequence: CDR1 MNHNS, CDR2 SASEGT. Here the CDR3 DNA reads TGTGCCAGCAGTGCCAATCCGGGGACAGGGAGCGATATCCAGTATTTT. It encodes CASSANPGTGSDIQYF.

This chain connects TRBV15 to TRBJ2-1, with 7 bases that match TRBD1. The CDR3 length is 15 residues. V trimming: 3 bases; J trimming: 0 bases; junction bases outside the gene matches: 2. The germline gives CDR1 LNHNV, CDR2 YYDKDF (reference sequence). The chain's CDR3 is CATSRTGSSYNEQFF. CDR3 bases: TGTGCCACCAGCAGGACAGGGAGCTCCTACAATGAGCAGTTCTTC. The complete variable domain, with remaining parts taken from reference TRBV15 and TRBJ2-1, reads DAMVIQNPRYQVTQFGKPVTLSCSQTLNHNVMYWYQQKSSQAPKLLFHYYDKDFNNEADTPDNFQSRRPNTSFCFLDIRSPGLGDTAMYLCATSRTGSSYNEQFFGPGTRLTVL.

The table lists this clone with a few counts. CDR3 coding DNA: TGCGCCAGCATACCACGGGACAGGGAGCCGGAAGAGCAGTACTTC. As protein: CASIPRDREPEEQYF. J is TRBJ2-7 and V is TRBV23-1; 9 nucleotides align to TRBD1. TRBV23-1 is placed among ORFs of uncertain function. V dropped 7 bases and J dropped 7; count of bases not matched to a gene: 14. The CDR3 runs 15 residues.

The chain carries TRBV19 and TRBJ1-5; D ambiguous. V lost 6 bases, J lost 7 bases, and 10 bases lay in between. The CDR3 has 12 amino acids. Germline-derived CDR1 and CDR2 are LNHDA and SQIVND (reference sequence). Here the CDR3 reads CASSYGRQPQHF. CDR3 nucleotide sequence: TGTGCCAGTAGCTACGGGAGGCAGCCCCAGCATTTT.

This clone was seen once. The V gene is TRBV3-1 (or the pseudogene TRBV3-2), the J gene TRBJ2-3; TRBD2 matches 7 bases. V was clipped by 3 bases and J by 6 bases; unmatched bases: 15. The CDR3 covers 17 residues. The germline V gene has CDR1 LGHDT and CDR2 YNNKEL (reference sequence). The CDR3 nucleotides read TGTGCCAGCAGCCAGACCCGACGACTAGCTACGCGGGATACGCAGTATTTT. It yields the protein CASSQTRRLATRDTQYF.

This sequence joins TRBV5-4 and TRBJ1-2, with D perhaps matching TRBD1 (6 bases). CDR1 and CDR2 from the germline V gene are SGHNT and YYREEE (reference sequence). V gave up 6 bases and J gave up 2 bases, with 14 bases separating them. The CDR3 has 14 amino acids. The CDR3 reads CASTKQGANYGYTF. Here the CDR3 DNA reads TGTGCCAGCACCAAACAGGGAGCGAACTATGGCTACACCTTC.

This chain uses TRBV2 with TRBJ2-7; TRBD1 agrees at 7 bases. This CDR3 comprises 14 residues. From germline, CDR1 is SNHLY and CDR2 FYNNEI. Trimming cost V 2 bases and J 3 bases; bases outside gene matches: 4. The CDR3 nucleotides are TGTGCCAGCAGTGAAATGACAGGGTACTACGAGCAGTACTTC. It translates to CASSEMTGYYEQYF. Full variable domain (rest looked up from reference TRBV2 and TRBJ2-7): EPEVTQTPSHQVTQMGQEVILRCVPISNHLYFYWYRQILGQKVEFLVSFYNNEISEKSEIFDDQFSVERPDGSNFTLKIRSTKLEDSAMYFCASSEMTGYYEQYFGPGTRLTVT.

V is TRBV29-1 and J is TRBJ1-1; tentative D call: TRBD1 (6 bases). Trimming took 4 bases from V and 11 from J, leaving 23 bases between them. In germline, CDR1 is SQVTM, CDR2 ANQGSEA. This CDR3 is built from 14 residues. The CDR3 region has the DNA TGCAGCGTTGTAGTGGCGGGGGCTACGACTGGGGCTTTCTTT. Its translation is CSVVVAGATTGAFF.

The V gene is TRBV27, the J gene TRBJ2-2; D perhaps matches TRBD2 (6 bases). Germline values: CDR1 MNHEY, CDR2 SMNVEV (reference sequence). Trimming took 11 bases from V and 6 from J, leaving 16 bases between them. The CDR3 covers 13 residues. The CDR3 sequence is CAAKAGWAGELFF. The CDR3 DNA follows: TGTGCCGCCAAAGCGGGCTGGGCCGGGGAGCTGTTTTTT.

The rearrangement links TRBV12-5 to TRBJ1-1; D is perhaps TRBD1 (5 bases). Trimming removed 6 bases from V and 1 base from J, with 9 bases in between. CDR3 length: 13 amino acids. The germline CDR1 and CDR2 sequences are LGHNT and FRNRAP. The CDR3 bases are TGTGCTAGTGGACTAACAGGGAACACTGAAGCTTTCTTT. Protein product: CASGLTGNTEAFF.

This sequence joins TRBV18 and TRBJ2-5, with 9 nucleotides matching TRBD1. The CDR3 extends over 14 amino acids. Per germline, CDR1 KGHSH and CDR2 LQKENI. V lost 3 bases and J lost 5; bases outside the gene matches: 4. The CDR3 reads CASSPTGGWETQYF. The CDR3 region has the DNA TGTGCCAGCTCACCCACAGGGGGCTGGGAGACCCAGTACTTC.

The V call is TRBV7-9, the J call TRBJ1-1, with D tentatively TRBD1 (6 bases). The length of the CDR3 is 15 residues. V was pared by 2 bases and J by 1 base, with 11 bases between. Germline CDR1 is SEHNR and CDR2 is FQNEAQ (reference sequence). The chain's CDR3 is CASSLSRGQNTEAFF. The DNA of the CDR3 is TGTGCCAGCAGCTTATCCAGGGGTCAGAACACTGAAGCTTTCTTT.

This clone turned up a few times. The rearrangement uses TRBV6-5 and TRBJ1-2, with 8 positions matching TRBD1. After removal of 7 bases from V and 5 bases from J, the junction contained 9 bases not matched to a gene. Germline loops: CDR1 MNHEY, CDR2 SVGAGI. CDR3 length: 14 amino acids. CDR3 DNA sequence: TGTGCCAGCAAGGCAGGGGGCGGCTTATATGGCTACACCTTC. Amino acids: CASKAGGGLYGYTF.

This clone came up a few times. This chain uses TRBV10-1 with TRBJ2-2; tentative D call: TRBD2 (5 bases). The CDR3 is 13 amino acids. The germline V gene has CDR1 WNHNN and CDR2 SYGVQD (reference sequence). V lost 4 bases to trimming and J lost 3 bases, with 6 bases between them. The CDR3 bases are TGCGCCAGCAGTGTCGGGGACACCGGGGAGCTGTTTTTT. Translation: CASSVGDTGELFF.

The chain joins TRBV3-1 (or the pseudogene TRBV3-2) to TRBJ2-1, with D hard to call. The V end was cut by 3 bases, the J end by 0 bases, with 9 bases between. Germline V gene data show CDR1 as LGHDT and CDR2 as YNNKEL (reference sequence). The CDR3 consists of 15 residues. CDR3 nucleotides: TGTGCCAGCAGCCAGTCCTCTTTCTCCTACAATGAGCAGTTCTTC. Its protein is CASSQSSFSYNEQFF.

This clone has a handful of counts. The chain uses TRBV9 and TRBJ1-2; 9 bases are a match to TRBD1. With V trimmed by 3 bases and J by 0 bases, 12 bases remained unmatched. The CDR3 contains 18 residues. The germline CDR1 and CDR2 sequences are SGDLS and YYNGEE. The CDR3 sequence is CASSGQGEEENSNYGYTF. As DNA, the CDR3 is TGTGCCAGCAGCGGACAGGGGGAGGAAGAAAACTCTAACTATGGCTACACCTTC.